This TCR beta chain is drawn from a study of T cells in women clearing cervical HPV infection. Looking at the study overall: Controls' single incident HPV16 infection cleared within 12 months without precancer. Findings and caveats of the study: TRBV6-7 relative abundance averaged roughly 0.1% in cases and about 0.17% in controls.

MY09/MY11 PCR detected cervical HPV DNA; dot-blot assigned genotypes. Genomic DNA, averaging around 1,200 ng per sample, yielded TCR beta CDR3 via immunoSEQ. The method was immunoSEQ multiplex PCR; TCRdb's version includes in-frame clones alone and lacks a portion of them. The sample data list 20,000 to 25,000 clones. As concerns this clone: Its cognate antigen is unknown. The read is 3 residues too short to cover the CDR3 end, so that end is filled in from the germline J gene.

Germline lookup yields CDR1 SGHTA and CDR2 FQGNSA. The CDR3 contains 13 residues. The source of this sequence is a woman between 18 and 69 years old with a cervical HPV16 infection that either progressed to CIN3+ or cleared (not recorded which). Material for sequencing was blood buffy coat. The rearrangement uses TRBV7-2 and TRBJ2-4; D possibly corresponds to TRBD2 (7 bases). The CDR3 spells CASSLNRDYGQYF. Partial CDR3 DNA: TGTGCCAGCAGCTTAAACAGGGACTATGGT.